The 2 T cell receptor beta chains reported below all come from one sample, sequenced in a study of T cells expressing NK-cell markers. TCRdb reworked the 5' RACE reads into one entry per CDR3 protein, no DNA. The sample table includes around 470,000 distinct CDR3 sequences. Sequences were obtained from blood T cells: a sorted CD56 or NKG2C T cell subset, CD4+ or CD8+ T cells, or bulk PBMC T cells (not recorded which). These receptors were taken from a woman in her forties or fifties in good health.

This chain links TRBV3-1 with TRBJ1-5. Germline V gives CDR1 LGHDT, CDR2 YNNKEL (reference sequence). The CDR3 has 15 amino acids. The CDR3 here is CASSPSGGPNQPQHF.

V is TRBV25-1 and J is TRBJ1-2; TCRdb calls TRBD1, which cannot be checked without DNA. Germline CDR1 is MGHDK and CDR2 is SYGVNS. The CDR3 runs to 13 residues. The CDR3 is CASSEGAAHGYTF.